The clone carrying this T cell receptor beta chain was found many times. Antigen unknown. These data are taken from a study of T cell repertoires in cytomegalovirus infection. The CDR3 is 15 amino acids. Between the trimmed V and J ends, which lost 0 bases and 2 bases, there was a span of 12 bases. The germline CDR1 and CDR2 sequences are SGHDT and YYEEEE. Whole-study results and caveats: Clonotypes of TCR beta that were HLA-C-restricted and CMV-specific dominated the ex vivo response.

TCRdb re-called the reads through MiXCR, storing one row per CDR3 protein. This sample carries 200,000 to 300,000 distinct CDR3 sequences, 6% to 8% of them seen once, and the ten largest clones take roughly 6%. This clonotype was obtained from a human donor in good health (CMV status not recorded). Some clones in this sample may be carry-over from other donors' samples. Sequenced: PBMCs. This chain links TRBV5-6 with TRBJ2-7; D is possibly TRBD2 (6 bases). DNA of the CDR3: TGTGCCAGCAGCTTGGGCAGCGGGTGGGCCTACGAGCAGTACTTC. Amino acid sequence: CASSLGSGWAYEQYF.